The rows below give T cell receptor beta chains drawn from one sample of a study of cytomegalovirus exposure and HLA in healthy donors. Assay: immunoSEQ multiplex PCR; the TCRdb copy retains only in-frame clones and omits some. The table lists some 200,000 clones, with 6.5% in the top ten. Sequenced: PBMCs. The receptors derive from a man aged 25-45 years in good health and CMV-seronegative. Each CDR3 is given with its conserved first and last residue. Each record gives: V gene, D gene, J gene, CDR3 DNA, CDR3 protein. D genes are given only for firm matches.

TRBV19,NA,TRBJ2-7,TGTGCCAGTACCCCGAGGCATACCTACGAGCAGTACTTC,CASTPRHTYEQYF
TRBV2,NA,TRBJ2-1,TGTGCCAGCAGGGGGCGGGGAGAGCAGTTCTTC,CASRGRGEQFF
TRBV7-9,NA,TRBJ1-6,TGTGCCAGCAGCTTAGCCAGGGGCCCCAATTCACCCCTCCACTTT,CASSLARGPNSPLHF
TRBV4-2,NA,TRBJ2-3,TGTGCCAGCAGCCCCAAGAGGGGCGGGGAGTCAGATACGCAGTATTTT,CASSPKRGGESDTQYF
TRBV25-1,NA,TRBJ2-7,TGTGCCAGCAGTGTAACGACAGCAACTATCTACGAGCAGTACTTC,CASSVTTATIYEQYF
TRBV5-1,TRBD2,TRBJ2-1,TGCGCCAGCAGCTTGCGACTAGCGGGGGGGGGTAATGAGCAGTTCTTC,CASSLRLAGGGNEQFF
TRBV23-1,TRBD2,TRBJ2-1,TGCGCCATCCCGGGACTAGCGTTGACGAATGAGCAGTTCTTC,CAIPGLALTNEQFF
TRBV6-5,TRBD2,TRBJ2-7,TGTGCCAGCTTTCCCAGCGGGAGTGGGCACGAGCAGTACTTC,CASFPSGSGHEQYF
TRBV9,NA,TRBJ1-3,TGTGCCAGCTCTTCCTCCCGGGCTGGAAACACCATATATTTT,CASSSSRAGNTIYF
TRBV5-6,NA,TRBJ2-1,TGTGCCAGCAGCTACGGCCGCGGGGGCCTGCCCTACAATGAGCAGTTCTTC,CASSYGRGGLPYNEQFF
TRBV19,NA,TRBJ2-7,TGTGCCAGTGGGGACTCCTACTACGAGCAGTACTTC,CASGDSYYEQYF
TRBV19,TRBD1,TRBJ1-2,TGTGCCAGTAGTCCCCCCGGGACAGATGGCTACACCTTC,CASSPPGTDGYTF
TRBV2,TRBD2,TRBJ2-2,TGTGCCAGCAGTGACCTTACTCCCGGGACTAGCGGAGTCGGGGGCTACACCGGGGAGCTGTTTTTT,CASSDLTPGTSGVGGYTGELFF
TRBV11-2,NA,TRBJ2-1,TGTGCCAGCAGCTTAGGAGCTGGGGCCAGCAATGAGCAGTTCTTC,CASSLGAGASNEQFF
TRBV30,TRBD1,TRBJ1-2,TGTGCCTGCGTACAGGGGCTCTATGGCTACACCTTC,CACVQGLYGYTF
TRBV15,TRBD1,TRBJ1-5,TGTGCCACCAGCAGAGGTGGGACAGACAATCAGCCCCAGCATTTT,CATSRGGTDNQPQHF
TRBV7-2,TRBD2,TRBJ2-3,TGTGCCAGCAGCTTACTCCCAGCGGGGGTTTCCACAGATACGCAGTATTTT,CASSLLPAGVSTDTQYF
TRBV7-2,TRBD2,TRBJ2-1,TGTGCCAGCAGCTTAACTAGCGCCTACAATGAGCAGTTCTTC,CASSLTSAYNEQFF
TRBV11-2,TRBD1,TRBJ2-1,TGTGCCAGCAGCCTGAGGCCGACAGGGACGGGCGTAGACAATGAGCAGTTCTTC,CASSLRPTGTGVDNEQFF
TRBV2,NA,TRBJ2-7,TGTGCCAGCAGCGCCTACTACGAGCAGTACTTC,CASSAYYEQYF
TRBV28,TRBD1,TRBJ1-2,TGTGCCAGCAGTCCCCCCCAGACAGGGCGCGGCTACACCTTC,CASSPPQTGRGYTF
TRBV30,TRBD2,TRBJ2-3,TGTGCCTGGAAACGGGAGGTGGATACGCAGTATTTT,CAWKREVDTQYF
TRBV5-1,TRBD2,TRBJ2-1,TGCGCCAGCAGCTTAGCGGGAGATGAGCAGTTCTTC,CASSLAGDEQFF
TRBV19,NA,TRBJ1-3,TGTGCCAGTAGCCCCACCCAGGCTCGGGGGAACACCATATATTTT,CASSPTQARGNTIYF
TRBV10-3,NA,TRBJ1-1,TGTGCCATCAGTGAGGGGGGCAGGATGAACACTGAAGCTTTCTTT,CAISEGGRMNTEAFF
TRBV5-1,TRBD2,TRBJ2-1,TGCGCCAGCAGCTTGCCCAACCCGGGACTAGCGGGGATTAATGAGCAGTTCTTC,CASSLPNPGLAGINEQFF
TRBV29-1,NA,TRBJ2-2,TGCAGCGTTTTGACTGGATCGGCCGGGGAGCTGTTTTTT,CSVLTGSAGELFF
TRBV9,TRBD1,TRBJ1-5,TGTGCCAGCAGCTCCACACCACAGGGGGATTTTAGCAATCAGCCCCAGCATTTT,CASSSTPQGDFSNQPQHF
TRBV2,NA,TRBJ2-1,TGTGCCAGCAACCCGAGGGTGGTCGACAATGAGCAGTTCTTC,CASNPRVVDNEQFF
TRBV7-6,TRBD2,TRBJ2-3,TGTGCCAGCAGCCAACTAGCGGGAGACACAGATACGCAGTATTTT,CASSQLAGDTDTQYF
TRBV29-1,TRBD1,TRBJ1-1,TGCAGCGTTGCAGGGACAGGGGGCGCGATGGGGACTGAAGCTTTCTTT,CSVAGTGGAMGTEAFF
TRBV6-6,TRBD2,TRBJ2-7,TGTGCCAGCAGTACACCGCGGGAGAAGAGCTACGAGCAGTACTTC,CASSTPREKSYEQYF
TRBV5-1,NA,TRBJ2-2,TGCGCCAGCAGCTTGGCAGGGTCGGACGGGGAGCTGTTTTTT,CASSLAGSDGELFF
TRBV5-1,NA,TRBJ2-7,TGCGCCAGCAGCCCCGGAGGCCCAGGATACGAGCAGTACTTC,CASSPGGPGYEQYF
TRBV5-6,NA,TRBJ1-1,TGTGCCAGCAGCTTGAATTCGGGGGTGGCTGAAGCTTTCTTT,CASSLNSGVAEAFF
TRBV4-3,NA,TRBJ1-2,TGCGCCAGCAGACTCGGGAAGTTTGGATTGACTAACTATGGCTACACCTTC,CASRLGKFGLTNYGYTF
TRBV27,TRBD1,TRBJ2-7,TGTGCCAGCACCTCCAAGGGACAGTCCTACGAGCAGTACTTC,CASTSKGQSYEQYF
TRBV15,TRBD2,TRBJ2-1,TGTGCCACCAGCAGAGATAGACTAGCTCCATCCAATGAGCAGTTCTTC,CATSRDRLAPSNEQFF
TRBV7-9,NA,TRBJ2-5,TGTGCCAGCAGCCCACCCGGAGGCTTCCAAGAGACCCAGTACTTC,CASSPPGGFQETQYF
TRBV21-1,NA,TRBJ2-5,TGTGCCACCCGGGCGGGGGAGACCCAGTACTTC,CATRAGETQYF
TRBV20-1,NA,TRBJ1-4,TGCAGTGCCACAGGACAGAGAAAACTGTTTTTT,CSATGQRKLFF
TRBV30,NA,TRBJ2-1,TGTGCCTGGACCACACCCGGGCGGGCAAATCTGGATGAGCAGTTCTTC,CAWTTPGRANLDEQFF
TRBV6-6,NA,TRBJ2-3,TGTGCCAGCAGTTACTCTGCGGGGTCTAGCACAGATACGCAGTATTTT,CASSYSAGSSTDTQYF
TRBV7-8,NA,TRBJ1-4,TGTGCCAGCAGCTATAATCTTAAAATTGCAACTAATGAAAAACTGTTTTTT,CASSYNLKIATNEKLFF
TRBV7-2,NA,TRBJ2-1,TGTGCCAGCAGCTTATTCAGAAACCTTAATGAGCAGTTCTTC,CASSLFRNLNEQFF
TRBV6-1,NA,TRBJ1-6,TGTGCCAGCAGTGAAGCTTTGGGGCAGGGAAATAATTCACCCCTCCACTTT,CASSEALGQGNNSPLHF